Listed below are T cell receptor beta chains from one sample, sequenced in a study of Ad26.COV2.S vaccination and SARS-CoV-2 variants. Some clones are missing from TCRdb's copy, which holds only in-frame ones; the method was immunoSEQ multiplex PCR. In the table there are about 480,000 clones, roughly 89% of which are singletons. The starting material was peripheral blood, obtained in a trial of Ad26.COV2.S vaccine versus placebo. The source of these receptors is a person aged 18-65 years who received the Ad26.COV2.S COVID-19 vaccine or a placebo. The conserved cysteine and the conserved F or W are not part of the CDR3 here. D genes are given only for firm matches. Clone size is given for some rows only: seen once, a few or many times, or a class if the clone is expanded.

V: TRBV30; size: NA; D: NA; J: TRBJ1-6; CDR3: ALKTASSYNSPLH
V: TRBV27; size: NA; D: TRBD2; J: TRBJ2-5; CDR3: ASSPLTSGQETQY
V: TRBV2; size: NA; D: NA; J: TRBJ2-2; CDR3: ASAKQGGTGELF
V: TRBV28; size: NA; D: TRBD1; J: TRBJ2-7; CDR3: ASSSYRDRGMYEQY
V: TRBV27; size: NA; D: NA; J: TRBJ1-5; CDR3: ASSLFSGVGNQPQH
V: TRBV7-6; size: once; D: NA; J: TRBJ1-3; CDR3: ASSLGGGYSGNTIY
V: TRBV5-1; size: many; D: TRBD2; J: TRBJ2-7; CDR3: ASSLALAGSYEQY
V: TRBV28; size: NA; D: NA; J: TRBJ2-3; CDR3: ASRRDSTDTQY
V: TRBV9; size: NA; D: NA; J: TRBJ2-3; CDR3: ASNQTATLIGSSLSGDTQY
V: TRBV19; size: NA; D: NA; J: TRBJ1-1; CDR3: ASSIGANTEAF
V: TRBV30; size: NA; D: NA; J: TRBJ2-3; CDR3: AWSVRAADTQY
V: TRBV7-9; size: NA; D: TRBD1; J: TRBJ1-1; CDR3: ASTFISTGAAYRRDTEAF
V: TRBV6-5; size: NA; D: NA; J: TRBJ2-5; CDR3: ASSYSFAAAKETQY
V: TRBV4-1; size: NA; D: NA; J: TRBJ1-1; CDR3: ASSQGPRDPRGTEAF
V: TRBV7-2; size: NA; D: NA; J: TRBJ1-6; CDR3: ASSLGVRGNSPLH
V: TRBV28; size: NA; D: NA; J: TRBJ1-1; CDR3: ASSPPVGEAF
V: TRBV7-2; size: once; D: NA; J: TRBJ1-2; CDR3: ASSREVKDGGYT